The T cell receptor (beta chain) described here comes from a study of shared clonotypes between healthy human individuals. Study overall: Aged 18 to 49, the donors were two women and a few men. Study conclusions and caveats: Represented diversity (both genetic and exposure-history) was limited by the small number of donors.

The CDR3 is 15 residues long. From germline, CDR1 is KGHSH and CDR2 LQKENI. V shed 5 bases, J shed 1 base, and the junction held 8 bases outside the gene matches. Profiled with immunoSEQ multiplex PCR; TCRdb holds only in-frame clones, not every one. Found here are some 1.5 million clones, 98% of them singletons; the top ten hold 0.4% to 0.45%. Regarding this clone: Its matching antigen is unknown.

This receptor was taken from a man aged 25-40 years in good health. J is TRBJ2-7 and V is TRBV18, with 7 bases identical to TRBD1. The sequenced material came from naive CD4+ T cells sorted from blood. As for subset: CD45RA+ positively selected. CDR3 nucleotide sequence: TGTGCCAGCTCATCCCGGGACAGCATTTCCTACGAGCAGTACTTC. Protein: CASSSRDSISYEQYF.